The entry that follows covers one T cell receptor (beta chain) sequence. Only a few counts were recorded for this clonotype. Its antigen specificity is not known. No quality values exist for individual bases; no much larger clone is one base distant. Libraries came from 5' RACE. The instrument given in TCRdb is Illumina HiSeq 2000. Template switching introduced a universal primer binding site; the final cDNA contained a unique molecular identifier, enabling accurate counting of TCR cDNA molecules. Specific primers in the conserved constant-segment region were used to synthesize first-strand cDNA for TCR alpha and beta chains. To control for contamination, each cDNA library was double barcoded with a SMART-Mk sample barcode plus Illumina barcodes. TruSeq adapter sequences and Illumina sample barcodes were added in two successive PCR steps. The Illumina HiSeq platform was used with custom primers to sequence TCR alpha and beta cDNA libraries. As for how the authors treated the data: Raw reads were processed with MiGEC to extract unique molecular identifiers, and MiXCR was used to determine CDR3 positions. For each individual, recombination models were inferred using an EM algorithm with the repgenHMM and IGoR tools. Shared clonotype analysis was performed with the tcR package in R, normalizing sharing by the product of cloneset sizes. Out-of-frame nonproductive sequences were analyzed to study raw recombination free of thymic and clonal selection effects. In TCRdb, the public reads were trimmed at Q25 with fastp and aligned with MiXCR, with productive beta chains retained. Records with the same CDR3 protein are collapsed into one entry carrying the most frequent genes and DNA. The V and J calls and clone size are TCRdb's, not the authors'. Counted in this sample were some 270,000 distinct CDR3 sequences; about 8.3% of them appeared once. Of the sample, roughly 3% falls within the top ten clones.

The data belong to a study of identical twins (TCRdb year 2016). With respect to the entire study: TCR alpha and beta repertoires from monozygotic twins, unrelated adults of various ages and cord blood were deep-sequenced to test whether fetal clonotypes persist. To rule out contamination, the twin experiments were replicated at different times with different library preparation protocols.

V drops 2 bases and J drops 5 bases, leaving 12 bases in between. The CDR3, from cysteine to phenylalanine, totals 15 residues. The sequence is cut down to CDR3 DNA, 45 bases in frame from base 1. From a lookup of the germline V gene (reference sequence), CDR1 and CDR2 are MNHEY and SMNVEV. All donors were healthy Caucasians. Three pairs of female monozygotic twins, all aged roughly 18 to 29 years, were included in the twin cohort. Positive isolation kits from Invitrogen were used to isolate the CD4+ and CD8+ T cell populations. On the study overall, not on this receptor specifically: Abundant cord blood beta clonotypes carried fewer insertions; young adult naive repertoires showed a weaker similar trend, while memory repertoires showed none. Compared with coincidental sharing between unrelated individuals, out-of-frame TCR alpha sequences shared between twins showed an excess of sequences with low generation probability. Out-of-frame TCR alpha sharing in monozygotic twins was systematically underestimated by recombination models, whereas sharing between unrelated individuals was in agreement with the recombination models. Excess twin sharing in beta out-of-frame sequences was weaker because fewer shared sequences lowered the signal-to-noise ratio. Conclusions relied on cross-sectional statistical analysis, since the same donors could not be followed over many years. Zero-insertion analyses could be partly confounded by invariant T cells such as MAIT and iNKT, though diverse VJ usage argued against such confounding for most clonotypes.

These same records also appear under a second study, on yellow fever vaccine responses in identical twins. As the second study states: According to the authors, the vaccine-induced T cell response in identical twins seemed to be partly convergent and partly specific to each individual. In the study, vaccine-responding T cell clones were precisely tracked in identical twins.

This receptor was taken from a woman between 18 and 30 years old in good health. Input material: CD8+ T cells sorted from blood. This chain is built from TRBV27 and TRBJ1-4; perhaps TRBD1 is the D gene, with 6 bases matching. The DNA reads TGTGCCAGCAGTTTAGGGGGCAGGCGAAATGAAAAACTGTTTTTT. Its protein is CASSLGGRRNEKLFF. Outside the CDR3, residues come from the reference TRBV27 and TRBJ1-4 proteins, so the full variable domain is: EAQVTQNPRYLITVTGKKLTVTCSQNMNHEYMSWYRQDPGLGLRQIYYSMNVEVTDKGDVPEGYKVSRKEKRNFPLILESPSPNQTSLYFCASSLGGRRNEKLFFGSGTQLSVL.